Following are 3 T cell receptor beta chains from one sample sequenced in a study of cytomegalovirus exposure and HLA in healthy donors (dated by TCRdb to about 2017). The receptor library was made with the immunoSEQ multiplex PCR assay. For the multiplex PCR, a mixture combining 60 forward primers for TCR Vbeta segments and 13 reverse primers for TCR Jbeta segments was used. This is the immuneACCESS table as TCRdb keeps it, with only in-frame sequences that have V and J called. A part of the clones is gone; compared with another copy, unresolved V genes explain less than half, and the rest is unexplained. This sample comprises about 160,000 clones, 84% of them detected only once. Together, the top ten hold around 0.97% of the sample. Source material: PBMCs. These receptors were obtained from a man aged 30 to 45 in good health and CMV-seronegative.

This clone appeared a single time. The chain couples TRBV19 to TRBJ1-2, with D possibly TRBD1 on 6 matching bases. Trimming took 5 bases from V and 4 from J, leaving 8 bases between them. The CDR3 is 12 amino acids. CDR1 and CDR2 (germline): LNHDA, SQIVND (reference sequence). The CDR3 DNA sequence: TGTGCCAGTAGTGCAGGGGTCTATGGCTACACCTTC. It specifies CASSAGVYGYTF.

The chain combines TRBV5-1 with TRBJ1-5, with a tentative D call TRBD1 (5 bases). Germline CDR1 reads SGHRS; CDR2 reads YFSETQ. Trimming removed 2 bases at V and 6 bases at J, with 12 bases between. This CDR3 spans 14 amino acids. The CDR3: CASSFDGGGQPQHF. The CDR3 region has the DNA TGCGCCAGCAGCTTCGACGGGGGGGGTCAGCCCCAGCATTTT.

This rearrangement joins TRBV7-6 to TRBJ2-1; D is unclear. Germline V gives CDR1 SGHVS, CDR2 FNYEAQ. The CDR3 extends over 14 amino acids. Trimming took off 1 base at V and 4 bases at J, with 8 bases between the two ends. CDR3 DNA: TGTGCCAGCAGCTTAGACTGGTCTTACAATGAGCAGTTCTTC. It specifies CASSLDWSYNEQFF.